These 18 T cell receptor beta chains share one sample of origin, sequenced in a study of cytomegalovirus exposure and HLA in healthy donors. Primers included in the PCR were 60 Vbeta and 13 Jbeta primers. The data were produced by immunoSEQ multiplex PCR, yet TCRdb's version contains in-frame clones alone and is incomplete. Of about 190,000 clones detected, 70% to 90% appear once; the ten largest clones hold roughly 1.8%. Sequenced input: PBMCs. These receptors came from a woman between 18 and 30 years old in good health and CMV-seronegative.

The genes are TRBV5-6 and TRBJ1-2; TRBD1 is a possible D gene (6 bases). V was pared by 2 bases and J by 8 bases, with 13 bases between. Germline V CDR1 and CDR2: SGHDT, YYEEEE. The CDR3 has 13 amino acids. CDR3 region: CASSLDRPGGYTF. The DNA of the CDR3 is TGTGCCAGCAGCTTAGACAGGCCCGGGGGCTACACCTTC.

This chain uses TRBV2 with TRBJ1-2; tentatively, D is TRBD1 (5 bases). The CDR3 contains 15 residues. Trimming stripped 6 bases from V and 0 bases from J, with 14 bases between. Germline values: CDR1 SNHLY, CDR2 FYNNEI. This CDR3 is CASRAGVSANYGYTF. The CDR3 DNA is TGTGCCAGCAGAGCGGGGGTCTCGGCTAACTATGGCTACACCTTC.

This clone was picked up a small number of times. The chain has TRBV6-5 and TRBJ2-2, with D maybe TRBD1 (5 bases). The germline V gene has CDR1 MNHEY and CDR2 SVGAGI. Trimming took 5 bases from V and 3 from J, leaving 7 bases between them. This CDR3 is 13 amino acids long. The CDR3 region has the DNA TGTGCCAGCAGTGAAGGGGACACCGGGGAGCTGTTTTTT. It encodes CASSEGDTGELFF.

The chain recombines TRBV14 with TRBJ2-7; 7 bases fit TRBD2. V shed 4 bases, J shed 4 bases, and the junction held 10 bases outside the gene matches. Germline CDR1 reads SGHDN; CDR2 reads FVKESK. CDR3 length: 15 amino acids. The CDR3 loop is CASSPQGGGKYEQYF. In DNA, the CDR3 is TGTGCCAGCAGCCCACAAGGCGGGGGTAAATACGAGCAGTACTTC.

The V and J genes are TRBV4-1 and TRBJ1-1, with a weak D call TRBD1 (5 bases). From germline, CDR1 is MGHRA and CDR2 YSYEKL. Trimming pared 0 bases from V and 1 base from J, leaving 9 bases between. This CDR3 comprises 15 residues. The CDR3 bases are TGCGCCAGCAGCCAAGAGGGCAGGGCGAACACTGAAGCTTTCTTT. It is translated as CASSQEGRANTEAFF.

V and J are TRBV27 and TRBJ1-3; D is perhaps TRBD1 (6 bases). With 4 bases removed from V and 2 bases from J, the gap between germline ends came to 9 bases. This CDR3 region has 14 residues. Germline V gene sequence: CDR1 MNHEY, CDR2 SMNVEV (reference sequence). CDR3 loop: CASSSSGAGNTIYF. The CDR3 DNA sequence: TGTGCCAGCAGTTCTTCAGGGGCTGGAAACACCATATATTTT.

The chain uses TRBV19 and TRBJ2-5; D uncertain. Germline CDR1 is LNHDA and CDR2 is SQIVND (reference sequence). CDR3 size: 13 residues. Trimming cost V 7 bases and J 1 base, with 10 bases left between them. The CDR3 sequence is CASNAYSQETQYF. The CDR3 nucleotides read TGTGCCAGTAACGCTTACAGCCAAGAGACCCAGTACTTC.

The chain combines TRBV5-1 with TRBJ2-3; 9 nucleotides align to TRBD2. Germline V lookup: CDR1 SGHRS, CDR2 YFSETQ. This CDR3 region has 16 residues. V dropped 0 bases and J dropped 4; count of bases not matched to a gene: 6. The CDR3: CASSLDGSGRSDTQYF. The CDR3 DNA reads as TGCGCCAGCAGCTTGGATGGTAGCGGGAGATCAGATACGCAGTATTTT. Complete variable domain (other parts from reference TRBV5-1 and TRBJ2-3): KAGVTQTPRYLIKTRGQQVTLSCSPISGHRSVSWYQQTPGQGLQFLFEYFSETQRNKGNFPGRFSGRQFSNSRSEMNVSTLELGDSALYLCASSLDGSGRSDTQYFGPGTRLTVL.

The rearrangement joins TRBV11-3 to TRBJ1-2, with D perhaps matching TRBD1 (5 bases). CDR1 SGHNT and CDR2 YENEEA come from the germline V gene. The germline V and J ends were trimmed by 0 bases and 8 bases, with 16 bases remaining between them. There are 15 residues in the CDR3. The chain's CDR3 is CASSLDFQGGHGYTF. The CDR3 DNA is TGTGCCAGCAGCTTAGATTTCCAGGGAGGTCACGGCTACACCTTC.

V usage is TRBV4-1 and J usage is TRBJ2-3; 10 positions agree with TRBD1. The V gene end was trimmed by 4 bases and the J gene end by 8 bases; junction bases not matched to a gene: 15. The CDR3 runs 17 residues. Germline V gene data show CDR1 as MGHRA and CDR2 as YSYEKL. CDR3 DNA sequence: TGCGCCAGCAGCCTTCCTATGTCGGGACAGGGGACCGGTACGCAGTATTTT. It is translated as CASSLPMSGQGTGTQYF.

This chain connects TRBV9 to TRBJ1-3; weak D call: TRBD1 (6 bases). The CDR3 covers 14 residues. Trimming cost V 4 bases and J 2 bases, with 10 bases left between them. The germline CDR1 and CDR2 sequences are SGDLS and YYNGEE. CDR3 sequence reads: CASSSGQTGNTIYF. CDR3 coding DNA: TGTGCCAGCAGCTCCGGACAGACTGGAAACACCATATATTTT.

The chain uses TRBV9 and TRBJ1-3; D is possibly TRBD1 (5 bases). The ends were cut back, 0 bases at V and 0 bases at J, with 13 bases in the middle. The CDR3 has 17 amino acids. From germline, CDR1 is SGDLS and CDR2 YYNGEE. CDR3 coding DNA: TGTGCCAGCAGCGTAGAGGCAGGGCGCCGCTCTGGAAACACCATATATTTT. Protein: CASSVEAGRRSGNTIYF. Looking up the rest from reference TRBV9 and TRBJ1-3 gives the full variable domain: DSGVTQTPKHLITATGQRVTLRCSPRSGDLSVYWYQQSLDQGLQFLIQYYNGEERAKGNILERFSAQQFPDLHSELNLSSLELGDSALYFCASSVEAGRRSGNTIYFGEGSWLTVV.

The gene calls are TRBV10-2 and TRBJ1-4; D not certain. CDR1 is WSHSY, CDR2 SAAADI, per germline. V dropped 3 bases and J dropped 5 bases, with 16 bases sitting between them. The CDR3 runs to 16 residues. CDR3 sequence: CASSDPGISLNEKLFF. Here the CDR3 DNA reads TGCGCCAGCAGTGACCCGGGGATAAGCCTCAATGAAAAACTGTTTTTT.

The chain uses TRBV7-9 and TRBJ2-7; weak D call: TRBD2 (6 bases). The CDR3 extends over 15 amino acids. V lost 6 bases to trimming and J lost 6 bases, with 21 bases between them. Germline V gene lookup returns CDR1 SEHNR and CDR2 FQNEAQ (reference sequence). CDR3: CASSLEGMGPGEQYF. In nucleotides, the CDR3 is TGTGCCAGCAGTCTGGAGGGAATGGGTCCTGGCGAGCAGTACTTC.

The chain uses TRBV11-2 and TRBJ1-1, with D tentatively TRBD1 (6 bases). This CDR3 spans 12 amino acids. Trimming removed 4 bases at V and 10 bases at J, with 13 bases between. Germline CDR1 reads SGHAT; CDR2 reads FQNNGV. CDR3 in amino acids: CASSSQGKGAFF. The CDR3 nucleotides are TGTGCCAGCAGCTCACAGGGCAAAGGAGCTTTCTTT.

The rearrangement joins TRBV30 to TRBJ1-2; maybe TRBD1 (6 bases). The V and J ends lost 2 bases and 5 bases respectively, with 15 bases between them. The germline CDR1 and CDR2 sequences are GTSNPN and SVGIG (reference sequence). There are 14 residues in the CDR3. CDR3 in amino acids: CAWSRTDHAYGYTF. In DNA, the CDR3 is TGTGCCTGGAGTAGGACAGACCACGCATATGGCTACACCTTC.

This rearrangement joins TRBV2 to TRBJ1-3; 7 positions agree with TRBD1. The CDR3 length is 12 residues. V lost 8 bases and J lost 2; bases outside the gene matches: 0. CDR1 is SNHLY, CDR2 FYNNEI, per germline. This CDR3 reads CASQGAGNTIYF. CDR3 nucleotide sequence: TGTGCCAGCCAGGGGGCTGGAAACACCATATATTTT.

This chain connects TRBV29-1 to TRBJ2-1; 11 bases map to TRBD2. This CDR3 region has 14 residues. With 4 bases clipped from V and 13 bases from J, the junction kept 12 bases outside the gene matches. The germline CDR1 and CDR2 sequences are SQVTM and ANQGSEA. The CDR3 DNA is TGCAGCGTTGGTACTAGCGGGGGATCTACCGGACAGTTCTTC. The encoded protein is CSVGTSGGSTGQFF.